The rows below give T cell receptor beta chains drawn from one sample of a study of blood T cell repertoires in COVID-19. Sequenced by immunoSEQ multiplex PCR; TCRdb stores in-frame clones only, minus some. This table holds tens of thousands of clones, roughly 85% found once. What was sequenced was peripheral blood. These TCRs come from a woman aged 55 to 70 with COVID-19, enrolled during active disease. The CDR3 runs from the conserved cysteine through the conserved F or W.

v_gene: TRBV7-2; CDR3aa: CASSPGFAKNIQYF
v_gene: TRBV19; CDR3aa: CASSIRDSSYNEQFF
v_gene: TRBV6-5; CDR3aa: CASSYRPGTDEKLFF
v_gene: TRBV6-1; CDR3aa: CASSERGLNTEAFF
v_gene: TRBV30; CDR3aa: CAWSVDGLLSELFF
v_gene: TRBV5-1; CDR3aa: CASSRPTGSSGELFF
v_gene: TRBV5-5; CDR3aa: CASSLGDSYEKLFF
v_gene: TRBV2; CDR3aa: CASSGGQHTGELFF
v_gene: TRBV3-1/TRBV3-2; CDR3aa: CASSQDTTGNQPQHF
v_gene: TRBV30; CDR3aa: CAWSPRLGTEAFF
v_gene: TRBV18; CDR3aa: CASSPPGGETQYF
v_gene: TRBV5-1; CDR3aa: CASSLGQNTGELFF
v_gene: TRBV6-1; CDR3aa: CASSGEGGFSGANVLTF
v_gene: TRBV9; CDR3aa: CASSFRTGSEQYF
v_gene: TRBV18; CDR3aa: CASSPFSKADTGELFF
v_gene: TRBV6-5; CDR3aa: CASSYSAGNYQPQHF
v_gene: TRBV5-4; CDR3aa: CASRSGLNEKLFF
v_gene: TRBV5-6; CDR3aa: CASSVKQGPNEKLFF
v_gene: TRBV6-5; CDR3aa: CASSLVGQINNEQFF
v_gene: TRBV29-1; CDR3aa: CSARTGGPEKLFF
v_gene: TRBV3-1/TRBV3-2; CDR3aa: CASSHNRDGSTQYF
v_gene: TRBV24-1; CDR3aa: CATSDPSAGGLTDTQYF
v_gene: TRBV10-3; CDR3aa: CAISGVRQGVGDF
v_gene: TRBV6-5; CDR3aa: CASSPQGARGYTF
v_gene: TRBV6-2/TRBV6-3; CDR3aa: CASSSSTGTLATDTQYF
v_gene: TRBV3-1/TRBV3-2; CDR3aa: CASSNLAGVTDTQYF